The TCR beta chain under discussion was sequenced for a study of control samples from healthy donors and cancer patients. V lost 5 bases to trimming and J lost 4 bases; unmatched junction nucleotides: 16. The CDR3 has 17 amino acids. Germline CDR1 MRHNA, CDR2 SNTAGT. TCRdb's copy holds only in-frame clones and misses some; the assay was immunoSEQ multiplex PCR. Of 70,000 to 75,000 clones listed, just under 90% are singletons. The TCR originated in a man between 60 and 75 years old with lung cancer. J is TRBJ1-2 and V is TRBV6-4; 7 bases agree with TRBD1. Material for sequencing was PBMCs. The CDR3 reads CASSKNRGGVSSYGYTF. The CDR3 DNA sequence: TGTGCCAGCAGTAAGAACAGGGGAGGAGTGTCATCCTATGGCTACACCTTC.